This T cell receptor (beta chain) was sequenced for a study of cytomegalovirus exposure and HLA in healthy donors. Study findings and constraints: CMV serostatus was the sole immune exposure information available. Analyses of presence/absence relied on an assumption of roughly uniform sequencing depth across donors. A later analysis appeared to link common viral pathogens to several of the most significant clusters. Previously analyzed data showed that most TCR beta V segments were productive at a frequency of about 87% or about 30%.

This CDR3 spans 14 amino acids. The germline gives CDR1 SGHNT, CDR2 YENEEA. V was trimmed by 2 bases and J by 4 bases, leaving 8 bases between them. A multiplex PCR was run with 60 Vbeta primers and 13 Jbeta primers. Some clones are missing from TCRdb's copy, which holds only in-frame ones; the method was immunoSEQ multiplex PCR. Among 150,000 to 200,000 clones listed, about 84% were seen once. Details on this clone: As yet, its antigen is unknown.

The V call is TRBV11-3, the J call TRBJ1-4, with D unresolved. This sequence was found in a woman aged 25 to 45 in good health and CMV-seropositive. The sequenced sample was PBMCs. DNA for the CDR3: TGTGCCAGCAGCTTAAGCCAGGTTAATGAAAAACTGTTTTTT. The encoded protein is CASSLSQVNEKLFF.